This T cell receptor beta chain stems from a study of naive and memory T cell subsets. An equimolar mix of two oligonucleotides served as the beta constant-region primer for TRBC1 and TRBC2. Four rounds of PCR amplified the ligated cDNA using nested alpha and beta constant-region primers plus SP2. A single record per CDR3 protein comes from TCRdb applying MiXCR to the UMI-ligation and nested PCR reads. The sample holds roughly 140,000 distinct CDR3 sequences; approximately 18% are singletons and the top ten take 0.5% to 0.75%. Study-level points and caveats: Activation and differentiation may alter RNA-based TCR counts. Especially in CD8 cells, naive repertoires contained a few larger clonotypes, possibly CD45RA-re-expressing memory cells.

V shed 4 bases and J 8 bases; nucleotides not matched to a gene: 4. CDR1 and CDR2 (germline): SGHDT, YYEEEE. The length of the CDR3 is 14 residues. Only a few counts were recorded for this clonotype. Its antigen is not known. Alpha and beta libraries were amplified separately from the second PCR onward. Overnight CMV lysate stimulation of fresh PBMCs defined donor CMV status by CD4+ IFNgamma. CD4 T cells were positively selected, then CD8 T cells from the CD4-negative fraction. The chain combines TRBV5-6 with TRBJ2-1, with TRBD2 matching over 12 bases. The source is a human donor in good health. Material: naive CD8+ T cells from blood. The CDR3 DNA sequence: TGTGCCAGCAGCCTAGCGGGAGGGTTCTATGAGCAGTTCTTC. This codes for CASSLAGGFYEQFF.